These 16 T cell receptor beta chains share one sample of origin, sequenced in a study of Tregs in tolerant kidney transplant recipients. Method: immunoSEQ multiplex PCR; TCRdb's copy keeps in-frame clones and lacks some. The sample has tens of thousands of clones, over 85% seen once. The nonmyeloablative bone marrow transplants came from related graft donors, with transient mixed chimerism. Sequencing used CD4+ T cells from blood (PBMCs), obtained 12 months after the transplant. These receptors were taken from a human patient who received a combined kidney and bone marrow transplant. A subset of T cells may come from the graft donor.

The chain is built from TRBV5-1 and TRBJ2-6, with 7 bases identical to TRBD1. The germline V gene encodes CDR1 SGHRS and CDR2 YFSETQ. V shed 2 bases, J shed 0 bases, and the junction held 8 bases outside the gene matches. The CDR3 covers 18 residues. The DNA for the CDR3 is TGCGCCAGCAGCTTTGAGAACAGGGGTTACTCTGGGGCCAACGTCCTGACTTTC. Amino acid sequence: CASSFENRGYSGANVLTF.

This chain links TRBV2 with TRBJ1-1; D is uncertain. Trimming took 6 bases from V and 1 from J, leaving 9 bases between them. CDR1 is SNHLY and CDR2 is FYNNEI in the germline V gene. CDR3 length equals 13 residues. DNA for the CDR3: TGTGCCAGCAGCCCGCAGGAGAACACTGAAGCTTTCTTT. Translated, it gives CASSPQENTEAFF.

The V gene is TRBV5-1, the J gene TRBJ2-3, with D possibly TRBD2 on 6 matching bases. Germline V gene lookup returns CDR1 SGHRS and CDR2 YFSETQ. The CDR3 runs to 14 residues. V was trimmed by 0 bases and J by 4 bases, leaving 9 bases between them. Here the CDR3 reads CASSLVEGPDTQYF. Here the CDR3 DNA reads TGCGCCAGCAGCTTGGTGGAGGGCCCAGATACGCAGTATTTT.

This CDR3 reads CASARDSPVETQYF. In DNA form, the CDR3 reads TGTGCTAGTGCGAGGGACAGTCCCGTAGAGACCCAGTACTTC. This chain connects TRBV12-5 to TRBJ2-5; 7 bases match TRBD1. The V and J ends lost 7 bases and 4 bases, in that order; junction bases with no gene match: 9. The CDR3 is 14 amino acids. Germline CDR1 and CDR2: LGHNT and FRNRAP. Variable domain in full (rest from reference TRBV12-5 and TRBJ2-5): DARVTQTPRHKVTEMGQEVTMRCQPILGHNTVFWYRQTMMQGLELLAYFRNRAPLDDSGMPKDRFSAEMPDATLATLKIQPSEPRDSAVYFCASARDSPVETQYFGPGTRLLVL.

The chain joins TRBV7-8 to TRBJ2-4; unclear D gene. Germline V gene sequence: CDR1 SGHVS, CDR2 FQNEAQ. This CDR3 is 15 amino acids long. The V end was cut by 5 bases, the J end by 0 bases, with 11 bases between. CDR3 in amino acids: CASSLSRLAKNIQYF. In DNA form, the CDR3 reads TGTGCCAGCAGCCTAAGTCGCCTAGCCAAAAACATTCAGTACTTC.

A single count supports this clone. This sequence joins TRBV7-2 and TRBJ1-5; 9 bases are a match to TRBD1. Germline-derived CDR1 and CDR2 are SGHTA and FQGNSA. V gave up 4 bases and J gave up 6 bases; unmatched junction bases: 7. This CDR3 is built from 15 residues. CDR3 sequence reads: CASSYGQGIGQPQHF. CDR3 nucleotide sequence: TGTGCCAGCAGCTACGGACAGGGGATAGGTCAGCCCCAGCATTTT. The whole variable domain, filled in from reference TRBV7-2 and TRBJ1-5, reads GAGVSQSPSNKVTEKGKDVELRCDPISGHTALYWYRQSLGQGLEFLIYFQGNSAPDKSGLPSDRFSAERTGGSVSTLTIQRTQQEDSAVYLCASSYGQGIGQPQHFGDGTRLSIL.

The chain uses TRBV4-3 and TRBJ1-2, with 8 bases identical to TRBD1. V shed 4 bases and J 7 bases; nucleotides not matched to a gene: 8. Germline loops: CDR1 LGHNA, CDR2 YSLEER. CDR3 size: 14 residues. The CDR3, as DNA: TGCGCCAGCAGCCCCCCGGACAGGGTTTCTGGCTACACCTTC. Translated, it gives CASSPPDRVSGYTF.

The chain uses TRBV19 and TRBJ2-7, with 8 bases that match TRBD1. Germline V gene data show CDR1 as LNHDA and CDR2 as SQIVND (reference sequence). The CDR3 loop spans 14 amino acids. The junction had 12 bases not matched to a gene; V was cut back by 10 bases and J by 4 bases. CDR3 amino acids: CATSFGQGGYEQYF. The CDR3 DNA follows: TGTGCCACCTCTTTTGGACAGGGTGGGTACGAGCAGTACTTC.

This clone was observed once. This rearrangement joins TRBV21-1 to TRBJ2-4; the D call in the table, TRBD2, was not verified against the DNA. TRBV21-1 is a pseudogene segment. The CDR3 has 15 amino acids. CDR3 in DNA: TGTGCCAGCAGCTCCCGACTAGCGGGGAGGAACATTCAGTACTTC. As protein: CASSSRLAGRNIQYF.

CDR3 residues: CASSTGVLTGELFF. The DNA for the CDR3 is TGTGCCAGTAGTACAGGGGTGTTAACCGGGGAGCTGTTTTTT. The chain recombines TRBV6-1 with TRBJ2-2; TRBD1 matches at 7 bases. V was clipped by 9 bases and J by 5 bases; unmatched bases: 9. This CDR3 has 14 amino acids. From germline, CDR1 is MNHNS and CDR2 SASEGT.

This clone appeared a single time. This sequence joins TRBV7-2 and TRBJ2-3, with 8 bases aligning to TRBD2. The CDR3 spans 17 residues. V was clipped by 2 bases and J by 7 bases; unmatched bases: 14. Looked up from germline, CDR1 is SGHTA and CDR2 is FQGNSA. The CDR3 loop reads CASSLKGGGSFMNTQYF. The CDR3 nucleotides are TGTGCCAGCAGCTTAAAGGGCGGGGGGTCCTTCATGAATACGCAGTATTTT.

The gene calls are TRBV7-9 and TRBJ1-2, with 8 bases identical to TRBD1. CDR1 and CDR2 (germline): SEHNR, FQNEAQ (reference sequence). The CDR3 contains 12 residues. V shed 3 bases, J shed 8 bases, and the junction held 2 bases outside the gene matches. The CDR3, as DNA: TGTGCCAGCAGCTTGGACAGGGAGGGCTACACCTTC. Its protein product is CASSLDREGYTF.

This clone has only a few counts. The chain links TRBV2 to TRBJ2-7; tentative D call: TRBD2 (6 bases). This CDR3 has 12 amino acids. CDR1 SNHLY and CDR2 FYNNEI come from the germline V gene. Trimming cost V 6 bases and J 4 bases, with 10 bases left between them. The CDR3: CASSQEGYEQYF. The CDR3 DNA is TGTGCCAGCAGCCAGGAGGGGTACGAGCAGTACTTC.

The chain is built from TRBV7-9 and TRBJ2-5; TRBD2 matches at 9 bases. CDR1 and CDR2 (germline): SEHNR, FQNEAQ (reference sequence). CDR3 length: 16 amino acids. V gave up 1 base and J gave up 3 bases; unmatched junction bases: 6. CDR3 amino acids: CASSLERREGEETQYF. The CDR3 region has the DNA TGTGCCAGCAGCTTAGAACGGCGGGAGGGAGAAGAGACCCAGTACTTC. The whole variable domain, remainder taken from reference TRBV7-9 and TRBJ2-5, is DTGVSQNPRHKITKRGQNVTFRCDPISEHNRLYWYRQTLGQGPEFLTYFQNEAQLEKSRLLSDRFSAERPKGSFSTLEIQRTEQGDSAMYLCASSLERREGEETQYFGPGTRLLVL.

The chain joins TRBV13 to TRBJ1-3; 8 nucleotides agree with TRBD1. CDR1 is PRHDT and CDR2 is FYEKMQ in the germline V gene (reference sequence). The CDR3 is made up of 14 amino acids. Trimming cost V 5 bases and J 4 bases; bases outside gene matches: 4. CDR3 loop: CASSLTGGGNTIYF. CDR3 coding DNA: TGTGCCAGCAGCCTTACAGGGGGAGGAAACACCATATATTTT.

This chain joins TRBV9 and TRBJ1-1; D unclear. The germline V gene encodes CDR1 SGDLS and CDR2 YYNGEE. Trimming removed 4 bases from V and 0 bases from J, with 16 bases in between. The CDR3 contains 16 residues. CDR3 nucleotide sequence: TGTGCCAGCAGCCCCCGACCCTCAACTATGAACACTGAAGCTTTCTTT. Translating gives CASSPRPSTMNTEAFF.